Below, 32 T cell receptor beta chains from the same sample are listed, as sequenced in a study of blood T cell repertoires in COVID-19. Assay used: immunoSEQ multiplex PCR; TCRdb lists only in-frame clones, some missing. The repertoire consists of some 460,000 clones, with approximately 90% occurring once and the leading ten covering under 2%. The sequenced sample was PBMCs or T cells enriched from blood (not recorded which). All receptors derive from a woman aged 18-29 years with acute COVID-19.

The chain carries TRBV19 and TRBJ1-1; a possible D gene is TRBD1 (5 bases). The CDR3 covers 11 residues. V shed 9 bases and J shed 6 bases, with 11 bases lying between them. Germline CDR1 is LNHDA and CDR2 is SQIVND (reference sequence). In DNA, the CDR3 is TGTGCCAGCATCCAGGGCCCTGAAGCTTTCTTT. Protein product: CASIQGPEAFF.

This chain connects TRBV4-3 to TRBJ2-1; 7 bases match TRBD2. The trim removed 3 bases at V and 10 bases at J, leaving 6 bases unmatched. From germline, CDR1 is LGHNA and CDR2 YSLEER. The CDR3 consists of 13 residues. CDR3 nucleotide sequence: TGCGCCAGCAGCCATACCGGAGCGGGAGAGCAGTTCTTC. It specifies CASSHTGAGEQFF.

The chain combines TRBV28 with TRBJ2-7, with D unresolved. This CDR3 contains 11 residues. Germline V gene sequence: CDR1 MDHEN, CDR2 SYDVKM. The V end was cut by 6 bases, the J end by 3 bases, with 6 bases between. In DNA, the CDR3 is TGTGCCAGCAGACTCTTCTACGAGCAGTACTTC. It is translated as CASRLFYEQYF.

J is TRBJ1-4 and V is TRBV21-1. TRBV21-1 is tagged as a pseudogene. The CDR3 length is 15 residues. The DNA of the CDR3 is TGTGCCAGCACCAAGGGAGGACAAATTAATGAAAAACTGTTTTTT. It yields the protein CASTKGGQINEKLFF.

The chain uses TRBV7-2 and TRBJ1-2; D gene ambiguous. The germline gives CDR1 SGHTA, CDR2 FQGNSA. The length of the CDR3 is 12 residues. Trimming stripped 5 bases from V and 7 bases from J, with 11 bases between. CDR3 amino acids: CASSLPMRGYTF. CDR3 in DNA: TGTGCCAGCAGCCTACCTATGCGTGGCTACACCTTC.

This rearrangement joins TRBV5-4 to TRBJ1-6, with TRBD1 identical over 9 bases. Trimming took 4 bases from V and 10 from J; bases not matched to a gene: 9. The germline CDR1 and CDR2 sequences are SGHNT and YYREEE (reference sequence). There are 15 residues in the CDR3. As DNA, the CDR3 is TGTGCCAGCAGCGCAAGTGGGACAGGGCTCTCACCCCTCCACTTT. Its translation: CASSASGTGLSPLHF.

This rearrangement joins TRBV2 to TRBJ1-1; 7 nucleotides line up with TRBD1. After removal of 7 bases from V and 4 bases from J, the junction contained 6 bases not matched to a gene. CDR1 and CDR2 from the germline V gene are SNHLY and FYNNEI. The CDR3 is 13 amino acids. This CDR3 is CASTKGQATEAFF. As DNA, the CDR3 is TGTGCCAGCACCAAAGGACAGGCCACTGAAGCTTTCTTT.

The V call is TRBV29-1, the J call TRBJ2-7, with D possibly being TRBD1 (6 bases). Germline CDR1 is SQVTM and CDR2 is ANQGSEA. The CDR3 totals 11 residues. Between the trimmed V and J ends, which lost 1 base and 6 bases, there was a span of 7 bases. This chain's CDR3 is CSVEVGAEQYF. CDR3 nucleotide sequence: TGCAGCGTTGAAGTGGGGGCCGAGCAGTACTTC.

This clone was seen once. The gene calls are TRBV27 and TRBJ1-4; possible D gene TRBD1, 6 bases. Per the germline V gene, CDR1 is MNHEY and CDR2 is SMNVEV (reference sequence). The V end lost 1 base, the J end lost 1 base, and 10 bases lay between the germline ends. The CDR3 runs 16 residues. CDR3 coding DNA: TGTGCCAGCAGTTTATATCCAGGGGAAACTAATGAAAAACTGTTTTTT. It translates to CASSLYPGETNEKLFF.

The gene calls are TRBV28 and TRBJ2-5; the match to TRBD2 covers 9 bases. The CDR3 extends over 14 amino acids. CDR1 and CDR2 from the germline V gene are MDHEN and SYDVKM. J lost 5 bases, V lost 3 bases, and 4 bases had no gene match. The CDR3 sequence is CASSFLREGETQYF. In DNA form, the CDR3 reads TGTGCCAGCAGTTTCCTGCGGGAGGGGGAGACCCAGTACTTC.

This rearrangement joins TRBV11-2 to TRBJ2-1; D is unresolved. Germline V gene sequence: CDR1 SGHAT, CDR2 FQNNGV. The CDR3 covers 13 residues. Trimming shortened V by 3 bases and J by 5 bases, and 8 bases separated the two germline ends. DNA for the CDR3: TGTGCCAGCAGCTTCCGACGGGACAATGAGCAGTTCTTC. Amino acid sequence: CASSFRRDNEQFF.

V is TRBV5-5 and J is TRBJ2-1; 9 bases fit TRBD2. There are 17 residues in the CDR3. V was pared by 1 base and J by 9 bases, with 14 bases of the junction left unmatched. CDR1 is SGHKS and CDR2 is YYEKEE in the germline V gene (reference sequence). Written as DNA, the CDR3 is TGTGCCAGCAGCTTGACCGACCGGGCGGGGGGGCCGAGTGAGCAGTTCTTC. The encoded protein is CASSLTDRAGGPSEQFF. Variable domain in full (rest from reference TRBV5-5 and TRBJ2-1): DAGVTQSPTHLIKTRGQQVTLRCSPISGHKSVSWYQQVLGQGPQFIFQYYEKEERGRGNFPDRFSARQFPNYSSELNVNALLLGDSALYLCASSLTDRAGGPSEQFFGPGTRLTVL.

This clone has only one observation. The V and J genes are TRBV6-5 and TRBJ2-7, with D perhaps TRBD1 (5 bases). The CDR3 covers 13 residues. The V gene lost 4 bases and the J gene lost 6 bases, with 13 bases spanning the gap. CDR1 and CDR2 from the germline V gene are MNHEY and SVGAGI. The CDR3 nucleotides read TGTGCCAGCAGTTCTCAGGGTTCAGGCGAGCAGTACTTC. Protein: CASSSQGSGEQYF.

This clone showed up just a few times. CDR3 loop: CASRIQGAENTEAFF. DNA of the CDR3: TGTGCCAGCAGGATTCAGGGGGCTGAGAACACTGAAGCTTTCTTT. This chain links TRBV6-5 with TRBJ1-1, with TRBD1 matching 8 bases. CDR1 is MNHEY and CDR2 is SVGAGI in the germline V gene. V was pared by 6 bases and J by 1 base, with 7 bases of the junction left unmatched. The CDR3 consists of 15 residues.

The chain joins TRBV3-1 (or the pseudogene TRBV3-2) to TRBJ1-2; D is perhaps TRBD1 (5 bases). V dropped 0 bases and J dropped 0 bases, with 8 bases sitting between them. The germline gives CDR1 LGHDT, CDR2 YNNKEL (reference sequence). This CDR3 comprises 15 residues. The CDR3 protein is CASSQERGTNYGYTF. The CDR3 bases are TGTGCCAGCAGCCAAGAAAGGGGCACTAACTATGGCTACACCTTC.

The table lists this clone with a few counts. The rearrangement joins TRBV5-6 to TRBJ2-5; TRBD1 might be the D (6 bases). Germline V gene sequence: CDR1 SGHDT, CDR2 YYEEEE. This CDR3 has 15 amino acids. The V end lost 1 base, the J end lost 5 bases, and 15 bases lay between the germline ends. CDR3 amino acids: CASSLLGTSRETQYF. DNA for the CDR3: TGTGCCAGCAGCTTGCTCGGGACAAGCCGGGAGACCCAGTACTTC.

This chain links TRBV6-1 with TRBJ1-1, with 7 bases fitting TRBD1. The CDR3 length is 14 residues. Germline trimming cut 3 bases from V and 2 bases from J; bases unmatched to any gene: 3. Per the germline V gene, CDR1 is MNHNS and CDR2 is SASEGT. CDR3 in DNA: TGTGCCAGCAGTGAGCACAGGGGAAACACTGAAGCTTTCTTT. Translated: CASSEHRGNTEAFF.

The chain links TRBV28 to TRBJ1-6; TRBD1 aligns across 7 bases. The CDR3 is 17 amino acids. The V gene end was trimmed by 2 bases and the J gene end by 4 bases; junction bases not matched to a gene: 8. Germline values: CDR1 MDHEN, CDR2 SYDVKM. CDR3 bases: TGTGCCAGCAGTTTAGGTGGCCGGGACAGTTATAATTCACCCCTCCACTTT. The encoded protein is CASSLGGRDSYNSPLHF.

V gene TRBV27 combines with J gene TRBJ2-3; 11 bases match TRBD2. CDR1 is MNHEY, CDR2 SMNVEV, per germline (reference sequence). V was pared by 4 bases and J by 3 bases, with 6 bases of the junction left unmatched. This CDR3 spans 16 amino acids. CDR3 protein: CASSSRTSGRTDTQYF. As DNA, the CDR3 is TGTGCCAGCAGTTCCCGAACTAGCGGGAGAACAGATACGCAGTATTTT.

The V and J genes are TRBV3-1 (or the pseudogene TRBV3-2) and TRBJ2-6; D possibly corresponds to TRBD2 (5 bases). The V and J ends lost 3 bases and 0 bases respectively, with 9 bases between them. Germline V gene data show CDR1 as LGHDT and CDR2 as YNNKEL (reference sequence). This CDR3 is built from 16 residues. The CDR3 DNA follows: TGTGCCAGCAGCCAGGGGAGTCACTCTGGGGCCAACGTCCTGACTTTC. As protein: CASSQGSHSGANVLTF.

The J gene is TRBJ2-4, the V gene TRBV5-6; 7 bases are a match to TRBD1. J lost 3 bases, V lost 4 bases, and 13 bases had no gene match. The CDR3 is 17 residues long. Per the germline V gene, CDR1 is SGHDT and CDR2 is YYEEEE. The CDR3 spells CASSLGRPGGVKNIQYF. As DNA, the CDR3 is TGTGCCAGCAGCCTGGGCCGTCCAGGGGGAGTCAAAAACATTCAGTACTTC.

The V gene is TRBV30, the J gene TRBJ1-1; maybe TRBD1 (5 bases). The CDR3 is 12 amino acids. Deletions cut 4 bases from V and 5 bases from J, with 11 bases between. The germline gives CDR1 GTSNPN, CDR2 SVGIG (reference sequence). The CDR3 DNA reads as TGTGCCTGGAACGGGGGTCGGACTGAAGCTTTCTTT. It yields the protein CAWNGGRTEAFF. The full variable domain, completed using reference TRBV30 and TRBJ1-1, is SQTIHQWPATLVQPVGSPLSLECTVEGTSNPNLYWYRQAAGRGLQLLFYSVGIGQISSEVPQNLSASRPQDRQFILSSKKLLLSDSGFYLCAWNGGRTEAFFGQGTRLTVV.

Here the CDR3 reads CASMSTEHNQPQHF. DNA for the CDR3: TGTGCCAGCATGTCGACAGAGCACAATCAGCCCCAGCATTTT. The chain joins TRBV28 to TRBJ1-5, with D perhaps matching TRBD1 (5 bases). Looked up from germline, CDR1 is MDHEN and CDR2 is SYDVKM. This CDR3 has 14 residues. V lost 7 bases and J 3 bases, leaving 13 bases between the germline ends.

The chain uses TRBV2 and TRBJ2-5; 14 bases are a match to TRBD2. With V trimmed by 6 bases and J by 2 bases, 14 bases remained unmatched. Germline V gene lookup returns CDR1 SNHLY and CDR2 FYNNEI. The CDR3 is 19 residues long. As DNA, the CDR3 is TGTGCCAGCAGCTTAATTCGACTAGCGGGGGGGACTAAGCAAGAGACCCAGTACTTC. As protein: CASSLIRLAGGTKQETQYF.

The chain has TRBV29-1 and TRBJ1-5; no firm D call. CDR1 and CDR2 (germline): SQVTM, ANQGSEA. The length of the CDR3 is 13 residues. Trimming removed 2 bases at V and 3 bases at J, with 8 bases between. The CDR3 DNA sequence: TGCAGCGTTGAAATGGCAGACAATCAGCCCCAGCATTTT. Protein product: CSVEMADNQPQHF.

This chain's CDR3 is CASSFPGGGMNTEAFF. The DNA of the CDR3 is TGTGCCAGCAGCTTCCCAGGGGGTGGAATGAACACTGAAGCTTTCTTT. The V and J genes are TRBV5-8 and TRBJ1-1; 7 bases fit TRBD1. This CDR3 region has 16 residues. With 2 bases clipped from V and 0 bases from J, the junction kept 7 bases outside the gene matches. Per the germline V gene, CDR1 is SGHTS and CDR2 is YDEGEE. Together with reference TRBV5-8 and TRBJ1-1, the CDR3 gives the full variable domain: EAGVTQSPTHLIKTRGQQATLRCSPISGHTSVYWYQQALGLGLQFLLWYDEGEERNRGNFPPRFSGRQFPNYSSELNVNALELEDSALYLCASSFPGGGMNTEAFFGQGTRLTVV.

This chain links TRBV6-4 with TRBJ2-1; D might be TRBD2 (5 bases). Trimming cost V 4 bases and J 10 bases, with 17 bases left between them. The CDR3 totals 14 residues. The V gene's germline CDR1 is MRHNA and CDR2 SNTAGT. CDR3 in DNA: TGTGCCAGCAGTGCTGAAGCGGCTTCTTGGGAGCAGTTCTTC. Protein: CASSAEAASWEQFF.

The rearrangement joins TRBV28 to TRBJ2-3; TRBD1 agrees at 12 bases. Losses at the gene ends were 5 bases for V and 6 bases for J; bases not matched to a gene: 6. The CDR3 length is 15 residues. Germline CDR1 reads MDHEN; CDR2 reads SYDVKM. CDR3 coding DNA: TGTGCCAGCAGTGTGGGGACAGGGGGCCGGGATACGCAGTATTTT. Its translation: CASSVGTGGRDTQYF.

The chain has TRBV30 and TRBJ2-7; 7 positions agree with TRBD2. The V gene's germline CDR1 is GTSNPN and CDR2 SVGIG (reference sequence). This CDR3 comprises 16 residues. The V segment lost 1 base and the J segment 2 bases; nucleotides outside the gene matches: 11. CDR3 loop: CAWSAVTGRGPYEQYF. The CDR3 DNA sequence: TGTGCCTGGAGTGCCGTGACTGGGAGGGGCCCCTACGAGCAGTACTTC.

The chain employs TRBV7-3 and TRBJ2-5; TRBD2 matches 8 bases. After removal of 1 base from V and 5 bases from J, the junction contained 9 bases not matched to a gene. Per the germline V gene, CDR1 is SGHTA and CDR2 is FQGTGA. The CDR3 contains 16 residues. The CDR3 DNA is TGTGCCAGCAGCTTAAGAGTAGCGGGGAGGGAGGAGACCCAGTACTTC. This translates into CASSLRVAGREETQYF.

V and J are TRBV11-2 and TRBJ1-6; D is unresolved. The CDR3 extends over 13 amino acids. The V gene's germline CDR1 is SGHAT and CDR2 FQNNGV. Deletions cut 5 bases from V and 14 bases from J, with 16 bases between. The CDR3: CASSRDPAGSLHF. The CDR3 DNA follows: TGTGCCAGCAGCCGGGATCCTGCCGGATCCCTCCACTTT.

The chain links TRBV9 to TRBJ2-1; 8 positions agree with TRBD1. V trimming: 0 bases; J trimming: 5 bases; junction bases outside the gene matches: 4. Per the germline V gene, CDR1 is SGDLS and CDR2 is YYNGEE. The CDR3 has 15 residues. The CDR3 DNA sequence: TGTGCCAGCAGCGTAGTTGGGACAGGTCACAATGAGCAGTTCTTC. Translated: CASSVVGTGHNEQFF. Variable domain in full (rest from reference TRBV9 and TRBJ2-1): DSGVTQTPKHLITATGQRVTLRCSPRSGDLSVYWYQQSLDQGLQFLIQYYNGEERAKGNILERFSAQQFPDLHSELNLSSLELGDSALYFCASSVVGTGHNEQFFGPGTRLTVL.